Below, one T cell receptor beta chain is given with its context. TCRdb reprocessed the RT-PCR reads with MiXCR, giving one entry per CDR3 protein. Among approximately 33,000 distinct CDR3 sequences listed, about 61% were seen once. Germline lookup yields CDR1 MGHRA and CDR2 YSYEKL. Unmatched junction bases numbered 13, after V lost 3 bases and J lost 3 bases. The length of the CDR3 is 18 residues. The source of the sample is a study of yellow fever vaccine responses in identical twins. The chain is built from TRBV4-1 and TRBJ1-4, with 7 positions matching TRBD1. Sequencing was performed on T cells from blood (PBMCs), unsorted or a sorted subset (not recorded which), taken before or after yellow fever vaccination (not recorded which). This TCR derives from a woman younger than 30 who received the yellow fever vaccine. Here the CDR3 DNA reads TGCGCCAGCAGCCAGAAGGTCCAGTTTAGGGGGCCTAATGAAAAACTGTTTTTT. Its protein product is CASSQKVQFRGPNEKLFF.